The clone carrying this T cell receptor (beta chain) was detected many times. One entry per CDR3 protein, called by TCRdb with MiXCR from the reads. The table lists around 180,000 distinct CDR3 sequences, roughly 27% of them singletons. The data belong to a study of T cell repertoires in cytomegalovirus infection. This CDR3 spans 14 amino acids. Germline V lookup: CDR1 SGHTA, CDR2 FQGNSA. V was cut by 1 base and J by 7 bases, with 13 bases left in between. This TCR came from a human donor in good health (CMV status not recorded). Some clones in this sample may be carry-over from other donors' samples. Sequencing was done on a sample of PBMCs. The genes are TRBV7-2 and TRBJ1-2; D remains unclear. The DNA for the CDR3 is TGTGCCAGCAGCTTAGGGGCAGATGCCTTTGGCTACACCTTC. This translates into CASSLGADAFGYTF.